This T cell receptor (beta chain) derives from a study of Ad26.COV2.S vaccination and SARS-CoV-2 variants. In the study overall: The vaccine Ad26.COV2.S was put into the muscle once, or twice with 56 days between. Study-wide results and limits: Relative to placebo recipients, vaccine recipients exhibited elevated spike-specific TCR breadth. Reported findings describe substantial breadth in spike-specific CD8+ and CD4+ T cell responses following vaccination.

A word on this clone: Its antigen remains unidentified.

Some clones are missing from TCRdb's copy, which holds only in-frame ones; the method was immunoSEQ multiplex PCR. The sample consists of around 320,000 clones, about 86% of them appearing once. This CDR3 is built from 15 residues. Germline V gene data show CDR1 as LGHDT and CDR2 as YNNKEL (reference sequence). Between the trimmed V and J ends, which lost 0 bases and 3 bases, there was a span of 12 bases. Treatment given: some 19 received Ad26.COV2.S at low or high dose, single or two shots; several received placebo; per-sample allocation not given. Sampling was done on day 63 after the first vaccine or placebo injection.

The receptor's source is a person aged 18-60 years who received the Ad26.COV2.S COVID-19 vaccine or a placebo. The V gene is TRBV3-1 (or the pseudogene TRBV3-2), the J gene TRBJ2-7, with D possibly matching TRBD2 (5 bases). Material: peripheral blood, obtained in a trial of Ad26.COV2.S vaccine versus placebo. The CDR3 nucleotides are TGTGCCAGCAGCCAAGATTCGCGGGCCAGCTACGAGCAGTACTTC. Translated, it gives CASSQDSRASYEQYF.